Reported below is one T cell receptor beta chain. What it binds is unknown. The J segment lost 3 bases and the V segment lost 4 bases, leaving 6 bases of the junction unmatched. Germline loops: CDR1 MDHEN, CDR2 SYDVKM. CDR3 length: 14 residues. The data stem from a study of cytomegalovirus exposure and HLA in healthy donors. Broader study findings: HLA restriction was apparent for most CMV-associated TCR beta chains in a later analysis.

Primers for the PCR totalled 60 Vbeta and 13 Jbeta. Measured with immunoSEQ multiplex PCR; TCRdb has only the in-frame clones, and not every one. The table records under 200,000 clones, about 86% of them present only once. This TCR derives from a woman in her 30s in good health and CMV-seronegative. The chain carries TRBV28 and TRBJ2-7, with 7 positions matching TRBD1. The sequenced sample consisted of PBMCs. CDR3 sequence: CASSSSDRVYEQYF. Written as DNA, the CDR3 is TGTGCCAGCAGTTCATCCGACAGGGTCTACGAGCAGTACTTC.